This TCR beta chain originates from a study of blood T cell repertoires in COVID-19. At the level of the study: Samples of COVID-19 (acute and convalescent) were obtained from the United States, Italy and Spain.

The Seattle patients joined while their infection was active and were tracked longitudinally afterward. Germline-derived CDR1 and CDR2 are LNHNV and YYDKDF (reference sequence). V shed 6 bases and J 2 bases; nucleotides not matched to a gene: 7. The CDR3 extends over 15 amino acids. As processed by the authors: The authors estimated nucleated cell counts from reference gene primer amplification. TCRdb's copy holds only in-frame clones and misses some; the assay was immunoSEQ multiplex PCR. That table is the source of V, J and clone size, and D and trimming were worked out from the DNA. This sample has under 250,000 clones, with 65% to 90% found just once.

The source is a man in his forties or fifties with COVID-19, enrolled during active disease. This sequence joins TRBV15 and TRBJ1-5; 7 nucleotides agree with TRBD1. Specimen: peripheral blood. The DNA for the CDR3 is TGTGCCACCAGGAGGGACAGATGGGGCAATCAGCCCCAGCATTTT. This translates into CATRRDRWGNQPQHF.